The 18 T cell receptor beta chains in this list originate from one sample, sequenced in a study of blood T cell repertoires in COVID-19. Produced via immunoSEQ multiplex PCR; TCRdb's table is partial and in-frame only. The data hold some 180,000 clones, with roughly three quarters observed a single time. Sequencing used peripheral blood. These receptor sequences come from a woman in her 40s with COVID-19, enrolled during active disease.

V usage is TRBV11-2 and J usage is TRBJ2-7; D possibly corresponds to TRBD2 (6 bases). V lost 3 bases, J lost 2 bases, and 14 bases lay in between. The length of the CDR3 is 15 residues. Germline values: CDR1 SGHAT, CDR2 FQNNGV. The CDR3 spells CASSFWSGDAYEQYF. The CDR3 nucleotides are TGTGCCAGCAGCTTCTGGTCGGGGGACGCCTACGAGCAGTACTTC.

The rearrangement uses TRBV3-1 (or the pseudogene TRBV3-2) and TRBJ2-1; possibly TRBD2 for D (6 bases). Trimming left V 4 bases short and J 4 bases short, with 8 bases between. This CDR3 contains 13 residues. Germline-derived CDR1 and CDR2 are LGHDT and YNNKEL (reference sequence). CDR3 DNA sequence: TGTGCCAGCAGCCCCGGGACTTACAATGAGCAGTTCTTC. This translates into CASSPGTYNEQFF.

CDR3 sequence: CASSSSGTANQPQHF. The CDR3, as DNA: TGTGCCAGCTCATCCTCCGGGACAGCCAATCAGCCCCAGCATTTT. This sequence joins TRBV18 and TRBJ1-5; 7 bases are a match to TRBD1. CDR3 length: 15 residues. Germline V gene data show CDR1 as KGHSH and CDR2 as LQKENI. V trimming: 5 bases; J trimming: 3 bases; junction bases outside the gene matches: 7.

This clone was seen just once. The V and J genes are TRBV5-4 and TRBJ1-2; no clear D. The V and J ends lost 3 bases and 0 bases respectively, with 12 bases between them. The CDR3 consists of 15 residues. In germline, CDR1 is SGHNT, CDR2 YYREEE (reference sequence). The CDR3, as DNA: TGTGCCAGCAGCTCCGCAGGAACAGCTAACTATGGCTACACCTTC. Translating it yields CASSSAGTANYGYTF.

The chain links TRBV7-2 to TRBJ2-1, with 7 positions matching TRBD2. Germline CDR1 and CDR2: SGHTA and FQGNSA. The trim removed 5 bases at V and 1 base at J, leaving 8 bases unmatched. The CDR3 has 16 amino acids. The CDR3 protein is CASSRVSGTSYNEQFF. CDR3 sequence (DNA): TGTGCCAGCAGCAGAGTCAGCGGGACTTCCTACAATGAGCAGTTCTTC.

The chain uses TRBV24-1 and TRBJ2-1; D uncertain. The CDR3 is 15 residues long. V was cut by 2 bases and J by 4 bases, with 11 bases left in between. The germline V gene encodes CDR1 KGHDR and CDR2 SFDVKD. The CDR3 here is CATSDSQQLYNEQFF. The CDR3, as DNA: TGTGCCACCAGTGATTCCCAACAGCTTTACAATGAGCAGTTCTTC.

The genes are TRBV19 and TRBJ1-5, with D perhaps TRBD1 (6 bases). Trimming stripped 3 bases from V and 0 bases from J, with 12 bases between. The length of the CDR3 is 16 residues. Germline V gene data show CDR1 as LNHDA and CDR2 as SQIVND (reference sequence). The CDR3 nucleotides are TGTGCCAGTAGTATCGGACAGTTATATAGCAATCAGCCCCAGCATTTT. This codes for CASSIGQLYSNQPQHF.

The V call is TRBV5-1, the J call TRBJ2-1; D ambiguous. This CDR3 spans 15 amino acids. V lost 6 bases, J lost 2 bases, and 15 bases lay in between. CDR1 and CDR2 (germline): SGHRS, YFSETQ. The CDR3 is CASTLTVNAYNEQFF. The CDR3, as DNA: TGCGCCAGCACCCTAACAGTTAACGCCTACAATGAGCAGTTCTTC.

This clone has more than one count but fewer than ten. The chain has TRBV29-1 and TRBJ2-5; maybe TRBD2 (6 bases). The length of the CDR3 is 13 residues. Trimming removed 5 bases from V and 4 bases from J, with 14 bases in between. CDR1 is SQVTM, CDR2 ANQGSEA, per germline. The CDR3 coding sequence is TGCAGCGTTACTAGCCCCGGCGGAGAGACCCAGTACTTC. Translating gives CSVTSPGGETQYF.

As DNA, the CDR3 is TGCGCCAGCAGCTACAACGGCGGGGTTGATAATTCACCCCTCCACTTT. Its protein product is CASSYNGGVDNSPLHF. The chain joins TRBV4-1 to TRBJ1-6; D not certain. Germline CDR1 is MGHRA and CDR2 is YSYEKL. The V end lost 5 bases, the J end lost 5 bases, and 16 bases lay between the germline ends. The CDR3 loop spans 16 amino acids.

DNA of the CDR3: TGTGCCAGCAGTCCCGCCGCGAATGAGCAGTTCTTC. Residues: CASSPAANEQFF. The chain recombines TRBV7-9 with TRBJ2-1; D is ambiguous. Trimming stripped 6 bases from V and 7 bases from J, with 10 bases between. The CDR3 is made up of 12 amino acids. Germline V gene data show CDR1 as SEHNR and CDR2 as FQNEAQ (reference sequence).

This rearrangement joins TRBV6-2 or TRBV6-3 to TRBJ2-4; 12 bases align to TRBD2. V lost 2 bases to trimming and J lost 6 bases; unmatched junction nucleotides: 5. The CDR3 contains 16 residues. CDR1 and CDR2 from the germline V gene are MNHEY and SVGEGT. The CDR3 coding sequence is TGTGCCAGCAGTTACCGAGGACTAGCGGGGCGAAACATTCAGTACTTC. It specifies CASSYRGLAGRNIQYF.

CDR3 nucleotides: TGTGCCATCAGTGGGGGACAGAGGGAGCAGTACTTC. Protein sequence: CAISGGQREQYF. The chain has TRBV10-3 and TRBJ2-7, with TRBD1 identical over 7 bases. Germline V lookup: CDR1 ENHRY, CDR2 SYGVKD. With V trimmed by 4 bases and J by 7 bases, 4 bases remained unmatched. The CDR3 length is 12 residues.

With regard to this clone: The junction departs from the called germline gene at one end, perhaps through a read error. The V call is TRBV7-3, the J call TRBJ2-1, with 11 bases matching TRBD2. Germline CDR1 SGHTA, CDR2 FQGTGA. This CDR3 has 19 residues. The CDR3: CASTLTTSGGPQTYNDQFF. In nucleotides, the CDR3 is TGTGCCAGCACCCTTACTACTAGCGGGGGCCCTCAAACCTACAATGATCAGTTCTTC.

V gene TRBV20-1 combines with J gene TRBJ2-3, with 7 bases lining up with TRBD2. Trimming removed 3 bases from V and 0 bases from J; junction bases left unmatched: 6. Germline assignment: CDR1 DFQATT and CDR2 SNEGSKA (reference sequence). CDR3 length equals 15 residues. The CDR3 is CSASPAGASTDTQYF. The CDR3 DNA follows: TGCAGTGCTAGTCCCGCGGGAGCCAGCACAGATACGCAGTATTTT.

The J gene is TRBJ2-3, the V gene TRBV30, with D possibly being TRBD2 (5 bases). This CDR3 comprises 12 residues. CDR1 GTSNPN and CDR2 SVGIG come from the germline V gene (reference sequence). The ends were cut back, 0 bases at V and 11 bases at J, with 12 bases in the middle. The CDR3 here is CAWSVLEELQYF. The CDR3 DNA follows: TGTGCCTGGAGTGTACTAGAAGAACTGCAGTATTTT.

This clone was picked up one time. The chain has TRBV18 and TRBJ2-2; D gene uncertain. The CDR3 totals 14 residues. Looked up from germline, CDR1 is KGHSH and CDR2 is LQKENI. V gave up 2 bases and J gave up 5 bases, with 9 bases separating them. In DNA, the CDR3 is TGTGCCAGCTCACCAGTTAGGAGTACCGGGGAGCTGTTTTTT. Protein: CASSPVRSTGELFF.

On this clone itself: One end of the junction does not line up with germline, which may come from a read error. The V call is TRBV12-3 or TRBV12-4, the J call TRBJ2-7, with 12 bases aligning to TRBD2. There are 13 residues in the CDR3. The CDR3 spells CASSLELAGGRSF. The CDR3 DNA is TGTGCCAGCAGTTTAGAGCTAGCGGGGGGGCGGTCCTTC.